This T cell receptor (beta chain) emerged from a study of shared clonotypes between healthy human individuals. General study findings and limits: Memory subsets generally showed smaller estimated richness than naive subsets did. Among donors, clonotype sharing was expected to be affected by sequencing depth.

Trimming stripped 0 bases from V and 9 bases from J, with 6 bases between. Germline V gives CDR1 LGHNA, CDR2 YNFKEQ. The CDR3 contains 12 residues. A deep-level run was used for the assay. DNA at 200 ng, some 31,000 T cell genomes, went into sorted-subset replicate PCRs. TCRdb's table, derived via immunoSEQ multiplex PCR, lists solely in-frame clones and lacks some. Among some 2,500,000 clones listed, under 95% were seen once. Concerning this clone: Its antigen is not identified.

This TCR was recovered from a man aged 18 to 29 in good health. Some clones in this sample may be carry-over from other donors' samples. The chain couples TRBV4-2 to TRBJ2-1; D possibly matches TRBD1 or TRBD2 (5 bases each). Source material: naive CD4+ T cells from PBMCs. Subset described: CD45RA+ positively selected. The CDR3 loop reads CASSQEGVEQFF. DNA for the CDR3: TGTGCCAGCAGCCAAGAGGGGGTTGAGCAGTTCTTC.